At least ten counts were recorded for the clone carrying this T cell receptor (beta chain). This sample was taken from a study of T-cell reconstitution after alpha-beta-depleted transplantation in children. The TCRbeta library was prepared with unique molecular identifiers. TCRdb used MiXCR to reprocess the PCR reads, holding one entry per CDR3 protein. Of 350,000 to 450,000 distinct CDR3 sequences in the sample, just over 20% were seen once. Germline V gene sequence: CDR1 SQVTM, CDR2 ANQGSEA. V gave up 7 bases and J gave up 2 bases, with 10 bases separating them. The CDR3 has 12 residues. The receptor's source is a human donor who donated a stem cell graft to a child with acute myeloid leukemia. This chain joins TRBV29-1 and TRBJ2-3; perhaps D is TRBD1 or TRBD2 (6 bases each). Here the sequenced sample was PBMCs from the stem cell graft donor, taken from the stem cell graft. The DNA for the CDR3 is TGCAGCGGCCGGGGGCCCACAGATACGCAGTATTTT. It is translated as CSGRGPTDTQYF.